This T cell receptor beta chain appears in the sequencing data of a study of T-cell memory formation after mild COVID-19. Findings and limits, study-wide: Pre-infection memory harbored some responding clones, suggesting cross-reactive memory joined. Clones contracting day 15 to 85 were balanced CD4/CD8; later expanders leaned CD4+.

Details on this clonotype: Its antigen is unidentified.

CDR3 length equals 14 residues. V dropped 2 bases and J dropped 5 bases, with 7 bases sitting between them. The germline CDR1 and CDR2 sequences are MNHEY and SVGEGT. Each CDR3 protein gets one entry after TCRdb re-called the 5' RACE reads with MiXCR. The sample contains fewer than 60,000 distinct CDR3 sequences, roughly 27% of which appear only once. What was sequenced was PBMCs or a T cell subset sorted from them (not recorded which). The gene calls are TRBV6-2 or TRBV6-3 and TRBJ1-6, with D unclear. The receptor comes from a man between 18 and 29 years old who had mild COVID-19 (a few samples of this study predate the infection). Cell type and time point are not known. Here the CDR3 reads CASSYGQNNSPLHF. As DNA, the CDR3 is TGTGCCAGCAGTTACGGGCAGAATAATTCACCCCTCCACTTT.